The clone carrying this TCR beta chain was found a few times. The CDR3 is 14 residues long. In germline, CDR1 is MDHEN, CDR2 SYDVKM. The ends lost 10 bases at V and 6 bases at J; junction bases unmatched: 14. Molecular barcoding with unique molecular identifiers was used for the TCRbeta library. MiXCR was run by TCRdb on the PCR reads, yielding one entry per CDR3 protein. Of around 500,000 distinct CDR3 sequences in the sample, about an eighth were seen once. The sample originates from a study of T-cell reconstitution after alpha-beta-depleted transplantation in children. V usage is TRBV28 and J usage is TRBJ1-1, with 7 bases matching TRBD1. The TCR originated in a human donor who donated a stem cell graft to a child with combined immunodeficiency. The sequenced sample was PBMCs from the stem cell graft donor, obtained from the stem cell graft. In DNA form, the CDR3 reads TGTGCCACTGCGCAGGGGGGGCCAGATCCTGAAGCTTTCTTT. Translating it yields CATAQGGPDPEAFF.